The table lists the clone carrying this T cell receptor beta chain with a few counts. For the second PCR, which ran for about 7 to 11 cycles, a sample-barcoded 5' primer and a J-beta primer mix were used. TCRdb recomputed calls from the 5' RACE reads with MiXCR, one row per CDR3 protein. In the table there are about 1.5 million distinct CDR3 sequences, 35% to 45% of which are singletons. The data stem from a study of blood T cells in healthy people across ages. The CDR3 loop spans 13 amino acids. Germline lookup yields CDR1 SQVTM and CDR2 ANQGSEA. With V trimmed by 4 bases and J by 7 bases, 8 bases remained unmatched.

The sequencing input was blood. The chain couples TRBV29-1 to TRBJ1-1; 8 nucleotides line up with TRBD1. The sequence came from a young woman in good health. The CDR3 coding sequence is TGCAGCGTTGTCAGGGGGCTGGGCCATGAAGCTTTCTTT. Residues: CSVVRGLGHEAFF.